The clone carrying this T cell receptor beta chain was seen a handful of times. The antigen remains unidentified. The authors incorporated unique molecular identifiers into the TCR beta cDNA libraries. T cells numbering about 0.85 to 10 million gave rise to roughly 0.5 million cDNA molecules. Each CDR3 protein gets one entry after TCRdb re-called the PCR reads with MiXCR. The sample holds 380,000 or so distinct CDR3 sequences, around 33% seen once. This sample was included in a study of post-analysis software for immune sequencing data. Study findings and constraints: By F measure, samples from a shared preparation batch strongly co-clustered. Diversity measured as normalized Chao1 was significantly lower in multiple sclerosis patients than in controls.

This TCR came from a girl under 18 with multiple sclerosis. Source material: blood.

As DNA, the CDR3 is TGTGCCAGCAGCAAGGTGGCTGAGCAGTTCTTC. Protein sequence: CASSKVAEQFF. The chain joins TRBV5-6 to TRBJ2-1; D remains ambiguous. V lost 4 bases and J lost 9, with 8 bases in between. The CDR3 is made up of 11 amino acids. The germline V gene has CDR1 SGHDT and CDR2 YYEEEE.